Each of the 21 T cell receptor beta chains below was sequenced from the same sample in a study of cytomegalovirus exposure and HLA in healthy donors. The PCR was carried out with 60 Vbeta primers and 13 Jbeta primers. Produced via immunoSEQ multiplex PCR; TCRdb's table is partial and in-frame only. The profile shows roughly 66,000 clones, 55% to 70% of them singletons. Sequences were obtained from PBMCs. The receptor set was obtained from a woman in her forties or fifties in good health and CMV-seronegative.

This clone was counted between two and nine times. The J gene is TRBJ1-1, the V gene TRBV14; TRBD1 matches at 7 bases. The J segment lost 0 bases and the V segment lost 8 bases, leaving 3 bases of the junction unmatched. This CDR3 is 13 amino acids long. Per germline, CDR1 SGHDN and CDR2 FVKESK. The CDR3 here is CASDRAMNTEAFF. The CDR3 DNA sequence: TGTGCCAGCGACAGGGCCATGAACACTGAAGCTTTCTTT.

This chain joins TRBV6-5 and TRBJ2-7, with D perhaps TRBD1 (7 bases). This CDR3 region has 12 residues. Trimming shortened V by 6 bases and J by 7 bases, and 13 bases separated the two germline ends. The germline V gene encodes CDR1 MNHEY and CDR2 SVGAGI. CDR3 loop: CASRYRGGEQYF. CDR3 DNA sequence: TGTGCCAGCAGGTACAGGGGAGGTGAGCAGTACTTC.

The chain carries TRBV28 and TRBJ2-7, with 8 bases lining up with TRBD2. V lost 4 bases and J lost 2; bases outside the gene matches: 7. Germline V lookup: CDR1 MDHEN, CDR2 SYDVKM. The CDR3 runs to 15 residues. The CDR3 sequence is CASSSVTSGTYEQYF. Written as DNA, the CDR3 is TGTGCCAGCAGTTCGGTTACTAGCGGAACCTACGAGCAGTACTTC.

This clone has only one observation. The genes are TRBV5-1 and TRBJ2-7; a possible D gene is TRBD2 (5 bases). V was cut by 1 base and J by 5 bases, with 13 bases left in between. In germline, CDR1 is SGHRS, CDR2 YFSETQ. CDR3 length: 14 amino acids. DNA for the CDR3: TGCGCCAGCAGCTTGATAGCACTCGGGAACGAGCAGTACTTC. It codes for CASSLIALGNEQYF. Full variable domain (outside the CDR3, taken from reference TRBV5-1 and TRBJ2-7): KAGVTQTPRYLIKTRGQQVTLSCSPISGHRSVSWYQQTPGQGLQFLFEYFSETQRNKGNFPGRFSGRQFSNSRSEMNVSTLELGDSALYLCASSLIALGNEQYFGPGTRLTVT.

This chain uses TRBV28 with TRBJ1-2, with 9 bases that match TRBD1. The CDR3 runs to 14 residues. The trim removed 2 bases at V and 3 bases at J, leaving 1 base unmatched. The germline V gene encodes CDR1 MDHEN and CDR2 SYDVKM. CDR3 sequence: CASSLRDRDYGYTF. As DNA, the CDR3 is TGTGCCAGCAGTTTAAGGGACAGGGACTATGGCTACACCTTC.

V usage is TRBV5-1 and J usage is TRBJ2-1; D unresolved. The CDR3 is 16 amino acids. CDR1 SGHRS and CDR2 YFSETQ come from the germline V gene. V was trimmed by 0 bases and J by 2 bases, leaving 12 bases between them. The CDR3 reads CASSLDVASTYNEQFF. The DNA for the CDR3 is TGCGCCAGCAGCTTGGACGTCGCCAGTACCTACAATGAGCAGTTCTTC.

This clone was counted only a few times. The chain employs TRBV27 and TRBJ1-2; 12 bases match TRBD1. CDR1 MNHEY and CDR2 SMNVEV come from the germline V gene (reference sequence). Germline trimming cut 6 bases from V and 8 bases from J; bases unmatched to any gene: 10. The CDR3 consists of 15 residues. The CDR3 sequence is CASRDPGQGAGGYTF. Here the CDR3 DNA reads TGTGCCAGCAGAGACCCGGGACAGGGGGCAGGGGGCTACACCTTC.

This chain joins TRBV12-5 and TRBJ2-5; 7 bases line up with TRBD2. The CDR3 consists of 14 residues. The ends lost 7 bases at V and 6 bases at J; junction bases unmatched: 11. Germline CDR1 reads LGHNT; CDR2 reads FRNRAP. CDR3 nucleotides: TGTGCTAGTGCCCGCGGGAGTTCAGGCCAGACCCAGTACTTC. Translation gives CASARGSSGQTQYF. Full variable domain (rest looked up from reference TRBV12-5 and TRBJ2-5): DARVTQTPRHKVTEMGQEVTMRCQPILGHNTVFWYRQTMMQGLELLAYFRNRAPLDDSGMPKDRFSAEMPDATLATLKIQPSEPRDSAVYFCASARGSSGQTQYFGPGTRLLVL.

The V call is TRBV28, the J call TRBJ2-5; the D gene is possibly TRBD2 (6 bases). The CDR3 runs 15 residues. V dropped 5 bases and J dropped 5 bases, with 18 bases sitting between them. Looked up from germline, CDR1 is MDHEN and CDR2 is SYDVKM. The chain's CDR3 is CASSRRERGGETQYF. Here the CDR3 DNA reads TGTGCCAGCAGTCGCCGGGAGAGGGGTGGGGAGACCCAGTACTTC.

This clone has at least ten counts. This chain uses TRBV18 with TRBJ1-1; no reliable D call. V gave up 4 bases and J gave up 0 bases, with 6 bases separating them. CDR3 length: 13 amino acids. Germline CDR1 and CDR2: KGHSH and LQKENI. The CDR3 coding sequence is TGTGCCAGCTCACTTCAGGTGAACACTGAAGCTTTCTTT. Translated, it gives CASSLQVNTEAFF.

This clone has only a few counts. The J gene is TRBJ2-1, the V gene TRBV2; no reliable D call. Trimming took 0 bases from V and 12 from J, leaving 12 bases between them. Germline-derived CDR1 and CDR2 are SNHLY and FYNNEI. The CDR3 is made up of 13 amino acids. The CDR3 DNA reads TGTGCCAGCAGTGAAGCGGTGGAGTCGGGGCAGTTCTTC. Protein sequence: CASSEAVESGQFF.

V usage is TRBV5-6 and J usage is TRBJ1-2, with 9 bases identical to TRBD1. The CDR3 is 16 amino acids. The J segment lost 2 bases and the V segment lost 2 bases, leaving 7 bases of the junction unmatched. Germline CDR1 is SGHDT and CDR2 is YYEEEE. Here the CDR3 reads CASSFYDRGTNYGYTF. CDR3 nucleotide sequence: TGTGCCAGCAGCTTTTATGACAGGGGGACGAACTATGGCTACACCTTC.

The J gene is TRBJ2-1, the V gene TRBV28; 9 nucleotides agree with TRBD2. From germline, CDR1 is MDHEN and CDR2 SYDVKM. The trim removed 6 bases at V and 1 base at J, leaving 7 bases unmatched. This CDR3 is 16 amino acids long. The CDR3 DNA reads as TGTGCCAGCAGCCCCCCTAGCGGGATATCCTACAATGAGCAGTTCTTC. Translated: CASSPPSGISYNEQFF. The full variable domain, its missing parts supplied by reference TRBV28 and TRBJ2-1, is DVKVTQSSRYLVKRTGEKVFLECVQDMDHENMFWYRQDPGLGLRLIYFSYDVKMKEKGDIPEGYSVSREKKERFSLILESASTNQTSMYLCASSPPSGISYNEQFFGPGTRLTVL.

V and J are TRBV9 and TRBJ1-4; TRBD1 agrees at 8 bases. The CDR3 has 14 residues. CDR1 is SGDLS, CDR2 YYNGEE, per germline. Trimming removed 4 bases from V and 4 bases from J; junction bases left unmatched: 3. The CDR3 DNA sequence: TGTGCCAGCAGCCCGGGACAGGTTAATGAAAAACTGTTTTTT. Translation: CASSPGQVNEKLFF.

The chain couples TRBV28 to TRBJ1-5; 10 bases are shared with TRBD1. CDR3 size: 13 residues. After removal of 6 bases from V and 5 bases from J, the junction contained 1 base not matched to a gene. Per germline, CDR1 MDHEN and CDR2 SYDVKM. CDR3 region: CASRGTGDQPQHF. CDR3 coding DNA: TGTGCCAGCAGAGGGACAGGGGATCAGCCCCAGCATTTT.

V is TRBV7-3 and J is TRBJ2-1; TRBD2 agrees at 11 bases. Germline V gene lookup returns CDR1 SGHTA and CDR2 FQGTGA. The V and J ends lost 8 bases and 4 bases, in that order; junction bases with no gene match: 4. This CDR3 spans 14 amino acids. CDR3 bases: TGTGCCAGCGGATTAGCGGGAGGGTACAATGAGCAGTTCTTC. Protein product: CASGLAGGYNEQFF.

The genes are TRBV11-3 and TRBJ2-1; maybe TRBD1 (7 bases). Between the trimmed V and J ends, which lost 5 bases and 8 bases, there was a span of 13 bases. The germline V gene has CDR1 SGHNT and CDR2 YENEEA. CDR3 length: 13 amino acids. The CDR3 coding sequence is TGTGCCAGCAGCCGACAGGGACTCGATGAGCAGTTCTTC. Translating gives CASSRQGLDEQFF.

The table lists this clone with a few counts. This chain links TRBV30 with TRBJ1-3; weak D call: TRBD1 (6 bases). CDR3 length: 14 amino acids. CDR1 and CDR2 from the germline V gene are GTSNPN and SVGIG (reference sequence). V dropped 2 bases and J dropped 0 bases, with 8 bases sitting between them. CDR3 in amino acids: CAWSQTGSGNTIYF. DNA of the CDR3: TGTGCCTGGAGTCAGACAGGCTCTGGAAACACCATATATTTT. The complete variable domain, with remaining parts taken from reference TRBV30 and TRBJ1-3, reads SQTIHQWPATLVQPVGSPLSLECTVEGTSNPNLYWYRQAAGRGLQLLFYSVGIGQISSEVPQNLSASRPQDRQFILSSKKLLLSDSGFYLCAWSQTGSGNTIYFGEGSWLTVV.

The chain employs TRBV2 and TRBJ2-1, with D tentatively TRBD2 (6 bases). Germline CDR1 is SNHLY and CDR2 is FYNNEI. Trimming shortened V by 8 bases and J by 6 bases, and 17 bases separated the two germline ends. The CDR3 is made up of 14 amino acids. The CDR3 DNA reads TGTGCCAGCGAGTCGGGAGAGGTTACCAATGAGCAGTTCTTC. It is translated as CASESGEVTNEQFF.

This chain uses TRBV2 with TRBJ2-7, with D unclear. V gave up 6 bases and J gave up 4 bases, with 13 bases separating them. The CDR3 is 13 amino acids. The germline V gene has CDR1 SNHLY and CDR2 FYNNEI. This chain's CDR3 is CASSPELEYEQYF. The DNA for the CDR3 is TGTGCCAGCAGCCCCGAGTTGGAGTACGAGCAGTACTTC.

The table lists this clone with a few counts. The chain links TRBV7-2 to TRBJ2-5; possibly TRBD1 for D (5 bases). Trimming cost V 5 bases and J 7 bases, with 14 bases left between them. This CDR3 region has 13 residues. Germline values: CDR1 SGHTA, CDR2 FQGNSA. CDR3 sequence: CASSRTRVGTQYF. The CDR3 DNA reads as TGTGCCAGCAGCCGGACCAGGGTAGGGACCCAGTACTTC.